This T cell receptor beta chain was documented in a study of response to subunit inactivated influenza vaccine (dated 2018 in TCRdb). About the study as a whole: The study used deep quantitative T cell receptor repertoire profiling to track responses to a trivalent subunit inactivated influenza vaccine.

Overall results and qualifications from the work: According to the authors, only a limited number of new T cells may be recruited by each seasonal influenza vaccination.

V has 4 bases trimmed and J has 10 bases trimmed; junction bases matching no gene number 7. The CDR3 sequence holds 13 residues, the cysteine and phenylalanine included. The only DNA kept is the CDR3, 39 bases in frame from the first base. The germline V gene yields SGHDT for CDR1 and YYEEEE for CDR2. Receptors were amplified or captured by RT-PCR. TCRdb records Illumina HiSeq 2500 as the sequencer. In-frame beta chains were kept once TCRdb had trimmed the public reads at Q25 with fastp and called clones with MiXCR. Entries are consolidated by CDR3 protein sequence, retaining the most common genes and DNA. A total of roughly 760,000 distinct CDR3 sequences appear in this sample, 21% of them only once. Roughly 10% of the sample belongs to the ten largest clones. There are a few counts of this clonotype. Its recognized antigen is unknown. No qualities accompany the bases; no much larger clone lies one base away.

The receptor was isolated from a man aged 50 or older who received an inactivated influenza vaccine. Donor details come from another sample of the same person, matched by shared clones. This sample comprised PBMCs from blood, obtained around 5 days after vaccination. Recombination linked TRBV5-6 to TRBJ1-4; 7 central nucleotides agree with TRBD1. The DNA sequence reads TGTGCCAGCAGCGTTTGGACAGGATCAAAACTGTTTTTT. The resulting protein is CASSVWTGSKLFF. With the rest looked up from the reference TRBV5-6 and TRBJ1-4 genes rather than sequenced, the full variable domain is DAGVTQSPTHLIKTRGQQVTLRCSPKSGHDTVSWYQQALGQGPQFIFQYYEEEERQRGNFPDRFSGHQFPNYSSELNVNALLLGDSALYLCASSVWTGSKLFFGSGTQLSVL.